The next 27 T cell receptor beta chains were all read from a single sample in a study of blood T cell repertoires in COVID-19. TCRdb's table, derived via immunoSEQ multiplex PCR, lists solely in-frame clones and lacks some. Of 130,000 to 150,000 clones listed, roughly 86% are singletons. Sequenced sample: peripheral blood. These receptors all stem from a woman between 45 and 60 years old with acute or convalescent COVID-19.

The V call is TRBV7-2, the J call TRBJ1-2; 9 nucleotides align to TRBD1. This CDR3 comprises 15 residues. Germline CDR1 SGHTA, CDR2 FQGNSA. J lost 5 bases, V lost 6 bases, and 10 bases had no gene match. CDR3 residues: CASSYRGRNVYGYTF. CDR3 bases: TGTGCCAGCAGTTACAGGGGGCGCAATGTTTATGGCTACACCTTC.

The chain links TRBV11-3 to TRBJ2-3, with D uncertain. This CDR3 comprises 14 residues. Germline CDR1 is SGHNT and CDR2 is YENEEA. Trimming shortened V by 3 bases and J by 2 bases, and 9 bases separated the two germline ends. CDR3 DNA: TGTGCCAGCAGCTTTGGTCTACTCACAGATACGCAGTATTTT. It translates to CASSFGLLTDTQYF.

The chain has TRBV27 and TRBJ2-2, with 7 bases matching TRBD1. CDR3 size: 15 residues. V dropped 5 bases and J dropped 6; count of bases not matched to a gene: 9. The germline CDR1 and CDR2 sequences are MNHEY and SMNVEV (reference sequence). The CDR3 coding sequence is TGTGCCAGCAGTACTGCATTAGGACAGGCCGGGGAGCTGTTTTTT. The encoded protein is CASSTALGQAGELFF.

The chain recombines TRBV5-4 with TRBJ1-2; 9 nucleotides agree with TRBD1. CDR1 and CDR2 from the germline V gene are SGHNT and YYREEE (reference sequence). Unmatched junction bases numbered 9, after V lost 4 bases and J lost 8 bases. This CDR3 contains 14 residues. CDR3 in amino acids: CASSPWTGVHGYTF. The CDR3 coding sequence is TGTGCCAGCAGCCCTTGGACAGGGGTTCACGGCTACACCTTC. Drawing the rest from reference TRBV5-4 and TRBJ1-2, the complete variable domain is ETGVTQSPTHLIKTRGQQVTLRCSSQSGHNTVSWYQQALGQGPQFIFQYYREEENGRGNFPPRFSGLQFPNYSSELNVNALELDDSALYLCASSPWTGVHGYTFGSGTRLTVV.

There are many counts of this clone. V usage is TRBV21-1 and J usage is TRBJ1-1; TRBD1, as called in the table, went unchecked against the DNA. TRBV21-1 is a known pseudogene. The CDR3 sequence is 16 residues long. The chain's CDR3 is CASSKLPGTMNTEAFF. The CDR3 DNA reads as TGTGCCAGCAGCAAACTCCCCGGGACAATGAACACTGAAGCTTTCTTT.

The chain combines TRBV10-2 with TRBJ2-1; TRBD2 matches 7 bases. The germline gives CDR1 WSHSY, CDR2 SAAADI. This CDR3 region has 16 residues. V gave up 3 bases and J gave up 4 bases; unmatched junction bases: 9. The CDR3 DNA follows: TGCGCCAGCAGTGACCCAGCGGGACTAAGGTACAATGAGCAGTTCTTC. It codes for CASSDPAGLRYNEQFF.

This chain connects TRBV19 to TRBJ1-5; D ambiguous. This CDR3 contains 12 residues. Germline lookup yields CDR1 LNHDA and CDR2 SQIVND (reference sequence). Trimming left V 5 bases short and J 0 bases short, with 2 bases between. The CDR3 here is CASSYSNQPQHF. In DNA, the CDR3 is TGTGCCAGTAGTTATAGCAATCAGCCCCAGCATTTT.

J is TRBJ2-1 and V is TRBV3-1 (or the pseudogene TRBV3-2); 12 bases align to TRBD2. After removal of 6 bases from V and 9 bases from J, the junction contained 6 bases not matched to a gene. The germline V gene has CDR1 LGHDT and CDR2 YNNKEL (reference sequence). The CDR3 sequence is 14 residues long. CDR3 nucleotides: TGTGCCAGCAGTCGACTAGCGGGAGACGGTGAGCAGTTCTTC. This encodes CASSRLAGDGEQFF.

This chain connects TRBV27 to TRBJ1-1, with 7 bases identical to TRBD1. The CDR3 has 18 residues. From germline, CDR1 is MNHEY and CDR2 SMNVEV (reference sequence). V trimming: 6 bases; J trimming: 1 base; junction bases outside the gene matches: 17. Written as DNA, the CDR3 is TGTGCCAGCAGCTCCACCCCCCTCATCTCAGGGGGGAACACTGAAGCTTTCTTT. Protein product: CASSSTPLISGGNTEAFF.

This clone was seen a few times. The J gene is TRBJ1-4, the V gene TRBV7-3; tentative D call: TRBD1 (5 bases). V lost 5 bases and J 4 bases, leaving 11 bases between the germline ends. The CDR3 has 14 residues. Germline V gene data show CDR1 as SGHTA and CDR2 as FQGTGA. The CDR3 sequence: CASSLTANNEKLFF. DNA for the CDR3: TGTGCCAGCAGCCTGACAGCGAATAATGAAAAACTGTTTTTT. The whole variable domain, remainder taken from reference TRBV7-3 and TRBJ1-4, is GAGVSQTPSNKVTEKGKYVELRCDPISGHTALYWYRQSLGQGPEFLIYFQGTGAADDSGLPNDRFFAVRPEGSVSTLKIQRTERGDSAVYLCASSLTANNEKLFFGSGTQLSVL.

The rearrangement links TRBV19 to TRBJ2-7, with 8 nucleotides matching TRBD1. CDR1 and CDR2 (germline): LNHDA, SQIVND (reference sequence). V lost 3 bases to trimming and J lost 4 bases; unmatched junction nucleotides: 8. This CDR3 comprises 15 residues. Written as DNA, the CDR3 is TGTGCCAGTAGTATCTCCCAGGGGGCGACGTACGAGCAGTACTTC. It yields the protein CASSISQGATYEQYF.

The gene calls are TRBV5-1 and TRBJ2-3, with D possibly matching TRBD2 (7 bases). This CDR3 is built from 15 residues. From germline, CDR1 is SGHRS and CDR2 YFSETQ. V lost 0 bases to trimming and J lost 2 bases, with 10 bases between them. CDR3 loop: CASSLGGGDTDTQYF. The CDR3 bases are TGCGCCAGCAGCTTGGGAGGGGGGGACACAGATACGCAGTATTTT. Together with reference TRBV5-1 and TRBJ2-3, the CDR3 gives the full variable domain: KAGVTQTPRYLIKTRGQQVTLSCSPISGHRSVSWYQQTPGQGLQFLFEYFSETQRNKGNFPGRFSGRQFSNSRSEMNVSTLELGDSALYLCASSLGGGDTDTQYFGPGTRLTVL.

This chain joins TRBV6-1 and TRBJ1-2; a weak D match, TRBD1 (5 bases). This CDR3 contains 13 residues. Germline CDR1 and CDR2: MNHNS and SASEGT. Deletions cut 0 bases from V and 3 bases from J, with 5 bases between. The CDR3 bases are TGTGCCAGCAGTGAAGCGGGGCACTATGGCTACACCTTC. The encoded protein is CASSEAGHYGYTF.

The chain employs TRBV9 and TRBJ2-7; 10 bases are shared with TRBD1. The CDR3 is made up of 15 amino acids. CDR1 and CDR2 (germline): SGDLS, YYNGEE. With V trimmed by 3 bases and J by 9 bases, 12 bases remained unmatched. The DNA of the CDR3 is TGTGCCAGCAGCGAGGGGGGACAGGGGTCCTATGGGCAGTACTTC. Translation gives CASSEGGQGSYGQYF.

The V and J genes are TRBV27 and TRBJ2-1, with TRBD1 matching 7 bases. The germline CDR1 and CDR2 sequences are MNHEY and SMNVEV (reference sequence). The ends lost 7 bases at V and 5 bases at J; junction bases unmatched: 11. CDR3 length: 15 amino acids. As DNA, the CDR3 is TGTGCCAGCAAAAGAGCCGGGACAGAGAACAATGAGCAGTTCTTC. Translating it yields CASKRAGTENNEQFF.

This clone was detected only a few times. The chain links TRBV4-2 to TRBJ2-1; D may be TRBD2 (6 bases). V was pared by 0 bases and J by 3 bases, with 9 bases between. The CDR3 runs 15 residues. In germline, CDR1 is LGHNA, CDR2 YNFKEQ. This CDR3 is CASSQERTNYNEQFF. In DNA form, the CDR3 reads TGTGCCAGCAGCCAAGAAAGGACTAACTACAATGAGCAGTTCTTC.

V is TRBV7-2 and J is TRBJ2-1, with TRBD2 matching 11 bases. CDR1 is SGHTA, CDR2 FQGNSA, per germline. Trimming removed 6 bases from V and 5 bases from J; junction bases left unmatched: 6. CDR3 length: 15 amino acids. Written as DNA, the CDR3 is TGTGCCAGCAGGACTTCTAGCGGGGGGCACAATGAGCAGTTCTTC. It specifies CASRTSSGGHNEQFF.

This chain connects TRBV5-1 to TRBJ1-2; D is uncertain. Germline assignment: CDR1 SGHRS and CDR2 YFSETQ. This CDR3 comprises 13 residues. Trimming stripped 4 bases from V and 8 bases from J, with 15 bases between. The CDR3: CASSPRDENGYTF. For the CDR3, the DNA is TGCGCCAGCAGCCCCCGTGATGAGAACGGCTACACCTTC.

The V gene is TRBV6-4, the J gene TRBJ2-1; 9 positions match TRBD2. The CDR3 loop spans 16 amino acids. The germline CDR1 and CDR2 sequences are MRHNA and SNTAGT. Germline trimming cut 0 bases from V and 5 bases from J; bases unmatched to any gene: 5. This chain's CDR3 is CASSDSQRGENNEQFF. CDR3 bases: TGTGCCAGCAGTGACTCCCAGCGGGGGGAAAACAATGAGCAGTTCTTC.

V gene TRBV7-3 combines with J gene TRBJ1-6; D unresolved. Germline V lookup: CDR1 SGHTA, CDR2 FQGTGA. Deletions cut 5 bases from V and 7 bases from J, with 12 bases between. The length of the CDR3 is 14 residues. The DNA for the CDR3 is TGTGCCAGCAGCCTACTGGGCGGGAATTCACCCCTCCACTTT. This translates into CASSLLGGNSPLHF.

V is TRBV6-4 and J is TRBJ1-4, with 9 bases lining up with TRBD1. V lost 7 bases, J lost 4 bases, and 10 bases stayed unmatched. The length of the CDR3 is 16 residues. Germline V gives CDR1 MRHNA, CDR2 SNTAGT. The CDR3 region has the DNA TGTGCCAGCACCCGACAGGGGGAGAGCCTTAATGAAAAACTGTTTTTT. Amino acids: CASTRQGESLNEKLFF.

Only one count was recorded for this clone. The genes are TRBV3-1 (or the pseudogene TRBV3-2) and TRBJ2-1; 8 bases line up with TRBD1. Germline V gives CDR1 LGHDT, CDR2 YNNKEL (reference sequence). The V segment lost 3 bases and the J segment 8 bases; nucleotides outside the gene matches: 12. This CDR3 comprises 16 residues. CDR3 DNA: TGTGCCAGCAGCCATTTCGGACAGGGAATTCAGGATGAGCAGTTCTTC. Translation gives CASSHFGQGIQDEQFF.

For the CDR3, the DNA is TGTGCCAGCAGCGCTTTGGGACTTAGGGGTAACTATGGCTACACCTTC. Translated: CASSALGLRGNYGYTF. The rearrangement links TRBV2 to TRBJ1-2; D is possibly TRBD1 (5 bases). The CDR3 extends over 16 amino acids. V dropped 6 bases and J dropped 1 base, with 18 bases sitting between them. CDR1 and CDR2 (germline): SNHLY, FYNNEI. Full variable domain (outside the CDR3, taken from reference TRBV2 and TRBJ1-2): EPEVTQTPSHQVTQMGQEVILRCVPISNHLYFYWYRQILGQKVEFLVSFYNNEISEKSEIFDDQFSVERPDGSNFTLKIRSTKLEDSAMYFCASSALGLRGNYGYTFGSGTRLTVV.

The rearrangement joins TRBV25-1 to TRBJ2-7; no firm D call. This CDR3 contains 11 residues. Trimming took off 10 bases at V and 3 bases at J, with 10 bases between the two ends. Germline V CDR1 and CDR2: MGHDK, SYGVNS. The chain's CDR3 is CATRQIYEQYF. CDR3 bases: TGTGCCACCCGCCAGATCTACGAGCAGTACTTC.

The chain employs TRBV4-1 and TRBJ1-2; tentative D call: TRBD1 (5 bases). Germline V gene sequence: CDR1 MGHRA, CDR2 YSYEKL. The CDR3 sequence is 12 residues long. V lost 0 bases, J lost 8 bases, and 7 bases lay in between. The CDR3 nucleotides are TGCGCCAGCAGCCAAGACAGGGTCGGCTACACCTTC. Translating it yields CASSQDRVGYTF.

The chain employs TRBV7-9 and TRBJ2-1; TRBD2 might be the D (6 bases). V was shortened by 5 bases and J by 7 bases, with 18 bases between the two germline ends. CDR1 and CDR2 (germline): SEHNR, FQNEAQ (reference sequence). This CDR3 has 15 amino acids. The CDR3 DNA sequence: TGTGCCAGCAGCCGACGGAGGGCAGTGTGGAATGAGCAGTTCTTC. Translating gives CASSRRRAVWNEQFF.

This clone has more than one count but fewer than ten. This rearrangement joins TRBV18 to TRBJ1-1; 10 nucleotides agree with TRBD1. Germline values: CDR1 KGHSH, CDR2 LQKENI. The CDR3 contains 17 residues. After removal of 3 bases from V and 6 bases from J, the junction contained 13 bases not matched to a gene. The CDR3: CASSPLAGTGVKSEAFF. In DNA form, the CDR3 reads TGTGCCAGCTCACCCTTGGCCGGGACAGGGGTCAAGTCTGAAGCTTTCTTT.